These 15 T cell receptor beta chains originate from one sample sequenced in a study of CD8+ T cells in alopecia areata. Investigators isolated RNA and reverse transcribed it into cDNA to act as the sequencing template. The table came from immunoSEQ multiplex PCR; TCRdb's copy has only in-frame clones and leaves some out. The repertoire holds roughly 250,000 clones, with under 80% as singletons. The sample here was CD4+ T cells sorted from blood, taken at week 0. The receptors come from a human donor with alopecia areata.

This rearrangement joins TRBV5-6 to TRBJ2-5; 9 bases agree with TRBD2. CDR1 SGHDT and CDR2 YYEEEE come from the germline V gene. There are 14 residues in the CDR3. V was clipped by 3 bases and J by 4 bases; unmatched bases: 4. The CDR3 nucleotides are TGTGCCAGCAGCTACCTAGCGGGGAGAGAGACCCAGTACTTC. Its protein product is CASSYLAGRETQYF.

A few counts support this clone. The chain links TRBV7-2 to TRBJ2-1; D not certain. V dropped 2 bases and J dropped 6 bases, with 8 bases sitting between them. This CDR3 comprises 13 residues. Germline values: CDR1 SGHTA, CDR2 FQGNSA. The CDR3 DNA sequence: TGTGCCAGCAGCTTATCCGGAATCAATGAGCAGTTCTTC. This codes for CASSLSGINEQFF.

V and J are TRBV29-1 and TRBJ1-2; the D is unclear. The CDR3 totals 11 residues. Germline CDR1 is SQVTM and CDR2 is ANQGSEA. Here the CDR3 reads CSVGPSHGYTF. As DNA, the CDR3 is TGCAGTGTAGGACCTTCCCATGGCTACACCTTC.

CDR3: CASSTKGAESYNEQFF. Here the CDR3 DNA reads TGTGCCAGCAGCACCAAAGGGGCGGAATCCTACAATGAGCAGTTCTTC. This chain uses TRBV5-6 with TRBJ2-1, with D perhaps TRBD1 (5 bases). Per the germline V gene, CDR1 is SGHDT and CDR2 is YYEEEE. The CDR3 contains 16 residues. Trimming shortened V by 4 bases and J by 1 base, and 15 bases separated the two germline ends.

V is TRBV5-6 and J is TRBJ1-2; 7 bases agree with TRBD1. The CDR3 length is 13 residues. V lost 0 bases to trimming and J lost 8 bases; unmatched junction nucleotides: 4. Germline V CDR1 and CDR2: SGHDT, YYEEEE. DNA of the CDR3: TGTGCCAGCAGCTTGGAAGGGGGCCGAGGCTACACCTTC. Protein sequence: CASSLEGGRGYTF.

In this sample, this clone turned up a few times. V usage is TRBV29-1 and J usage is TRBJ1-1; the D gene is possibly TRBD1 (5 bases). This CDR3 is built from 14 residues. V lost 0 bases to trimming and J lost 1 base, with 9 bases between them. CDR1 is SQVTM, CDR2 ANQGSEA, per germline. The CDR3 region is CSVEDTGGNTEAFF. In DNA, the CDR3 is TGCAGCGTTGAAGATACGGGGGGGAACACTGAAGCTTTCTTT.

This clone is a singleton in its sample. The chain couples TRBV5-6 to TRBJ2-5, with TRBD2 matching over 8 bases. Losses at the gene ends were 3 bases for V and 4 bases for J; bases not matched to a gene: 8. CDR3 length equals 15 residues. Germline V gives CDR1 SGHDT, CDR2 YYEEEE. CDR3 loop: CASSWGLVKVETQYF. CDR3 DNA: TGTGCCAGCAGCTGGGGACTAGTAAAGGTAGAGACCCAGTACTTC.

Note on this clone: At one end, the junction sequence differs from germline, possibly due to a read error. The chain couples TRBV7-7 to TRBJ1-4; D is ambiguous. This CDR3 has 19 amino acids. Germline V gives CDR1 SSHAT, CDR2 FNYEAQ (reference sequence). The chain's CDR3 is CASSLNPRASANSNEKLFF. As DNA, the CDR3 is TGTGCTAGCAGCTTAAATCCGAGGGCTTCGGCGAATTCTAATGAAAAACTGTTTTTT.

This chain connects TRBV4-2 to TRBJ2-1, with a possible D match to TRBD1 (6 bases). V lost 1 base to trimming and J lost 6 bases, with 13 bases between them. The CDR3 has 15 residues. Germline V CDR1 and CDR2: LGHNA, YNFKEQ. CDR3 bases: TGTGCCAGCAGCCAAGGCAGGGGACGAAGCAATGAGCAGTTCTTC. The encoded protein is CASSQGRGRSNEQFF.

The chain has TRBV29-1 and TRBJ2-3, with D tentatively TRBD2 (5 bases). The CDR3 sequence is 20 residues long. Germline values: CDR1 SQVTM, CDR2 ANQGSEA. Trimming shortened V by 3 bases and J by 3 bases, and 31 bases separated the two germline ends. CDR3 residues: CSVDLSWRKKNWRRTDTQYF. The DNA for the CDR3 is TGCAGCGTTGACCTCTCTTGGCGCAAAAAGAACTGGAGGAGAACAGATACGCAGTATTTT.

This chain uses TRBV29-1 with TRBJ2-2; D ambiguous. CDR1 SQVTM and CDR2 ANQGSEA come from the germline V gene. The CDR3 extends over 13 amino acids. The V and J ends lost 6 bases and 2 bases respectively, with 10 bases between them. The CDR3 nucleotides are TGCAGCGTAGATGGTCGAAACACCGGGGAGCTGTTTTTT. This codes for CSVDGRNTGELFF.

The chain joins TRBV7-3 to TRBJ1-6; TRBD1 is a possible D gene (5 bases). V lost 3 bases and J lost 10, with 10 bases in between. The length of the CDR3 is 13 residues. Germline CDR1 SGHTA, CDR2 FQGTGA. Written as DNA, the CDR3 is TGTGCCAGCAGCTTCGACAGTGTCTCACCCCTCCACTTT. This translates into CASSFDSVSPLHF.

The chain combines TRBV13 with TRBJ2-7, with TRBD1 identical over 12 bases. V was clipped by 5 bases and J by 2 bases; unmatched bases: 4. Germline V lookup: CDR1 PRHDT, CDR2 FYEKMQ (reference sequence). The CDR3 runs to 15 residues. The CDR3 loop reads CASSRGTGGTYEQYF. The CDR3 DNA sequence: TGTGCCAGCAGCAGAGGGACAGGGGGCACCTACGAGCAGTACTTC.

The V and J genes are TRBV30 and TRBJ2-7; 7 bases match TRBD2. This CDR3 contains 17 residues. Looked up from germline, CDR1 is GTSNPN and CDR2 is SVGIG (reference sequence). V shed 3 bases and J 5 bases; nucleotides not matched to a gene: 19. The DNA of the CDR3 is TGTGCCTGGAGGGTACTAGCGTTGTTTCTTCCCCCTGACGAGCAGTACTTC. Translated: CAWRVLALFLPPDEQYF.

This clone was detected only once. This rearrangement joins TRBV25-1 to TRBJ1-6, with TRBD1 matching 7 bases. The V gene end was trimmed by 3 bases and the J gene end by 7 bases; junction bases not matched to a gene: 6. This CDR3 comprises 15 residues. Per germline, CDR1 MGHDK and CDR2 SYGVNS. The CDR3 nucleotides are TGTGCCAGCAGTGAGCCGGGACAGAACAATTCACCCCTCCACTTT. Protein: CASSEPGQNNSPLHF.